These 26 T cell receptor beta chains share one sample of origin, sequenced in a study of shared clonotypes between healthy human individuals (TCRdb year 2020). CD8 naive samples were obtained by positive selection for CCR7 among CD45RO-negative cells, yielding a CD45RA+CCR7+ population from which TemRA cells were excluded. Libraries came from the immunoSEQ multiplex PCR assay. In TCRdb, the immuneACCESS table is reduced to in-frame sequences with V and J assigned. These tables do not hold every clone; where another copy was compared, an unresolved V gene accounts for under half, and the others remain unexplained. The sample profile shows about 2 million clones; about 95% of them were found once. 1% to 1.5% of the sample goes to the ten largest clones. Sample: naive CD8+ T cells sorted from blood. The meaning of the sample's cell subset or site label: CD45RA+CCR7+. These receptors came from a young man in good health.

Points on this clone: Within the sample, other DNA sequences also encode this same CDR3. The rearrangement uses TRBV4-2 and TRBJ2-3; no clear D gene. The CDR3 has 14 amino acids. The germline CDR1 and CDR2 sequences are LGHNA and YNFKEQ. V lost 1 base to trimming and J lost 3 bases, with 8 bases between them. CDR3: CASSQGVGTDTQYF. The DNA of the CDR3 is TGTGCCAGCAGCCAAGGGGTGGGGACAGATACGCAGTATTTT.

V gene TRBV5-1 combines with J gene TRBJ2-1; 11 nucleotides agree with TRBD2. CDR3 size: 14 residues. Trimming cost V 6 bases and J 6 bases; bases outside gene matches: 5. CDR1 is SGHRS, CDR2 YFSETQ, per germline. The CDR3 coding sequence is TGCGCCAGCACCTCGACTAGCGGGATCAATGAGCAGTTCTTC. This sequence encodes CASTSTSGINEQFF. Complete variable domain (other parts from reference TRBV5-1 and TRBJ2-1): KAGVTQTPRYLIKTRGQQVTLSCSPISGHRSVSWYQQTPGQGLQFLFEYFSETQRNKGNFPGRFSGRQFSNSRSEMNVSTLELGDSALYLCASTSTSGINEQFFGPGTRLTVL.

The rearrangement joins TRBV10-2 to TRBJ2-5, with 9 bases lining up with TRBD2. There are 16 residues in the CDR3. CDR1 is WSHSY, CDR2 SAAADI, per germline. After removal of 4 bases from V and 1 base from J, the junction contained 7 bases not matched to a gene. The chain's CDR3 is CASSGGGGAFQETQYF. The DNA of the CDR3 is TGCGCCAGCAGTGGGGGCGGGGGGGCCTTCCAAGAGACCCAGTACTTC.

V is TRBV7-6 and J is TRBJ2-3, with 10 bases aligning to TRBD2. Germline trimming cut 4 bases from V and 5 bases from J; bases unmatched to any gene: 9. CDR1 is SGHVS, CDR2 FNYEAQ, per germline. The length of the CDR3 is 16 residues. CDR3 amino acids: CASSSTLAGEGDTQYF. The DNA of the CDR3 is TGTGCCAGCAGCTCAACCCTAGCGGGAGAGGGAGATACGCAGTATTTT. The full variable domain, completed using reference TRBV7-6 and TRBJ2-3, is GAGVSQSPRYKVTKRGQDVALRCDPISGHVSLYWYRQALGQGPEFLTYFNYEAQQDKSGLPNDRFSAERPEGSISTLTIQRTEQRDSAMYRCASSSTLAGEGDTQYFGPGTRLTVL.

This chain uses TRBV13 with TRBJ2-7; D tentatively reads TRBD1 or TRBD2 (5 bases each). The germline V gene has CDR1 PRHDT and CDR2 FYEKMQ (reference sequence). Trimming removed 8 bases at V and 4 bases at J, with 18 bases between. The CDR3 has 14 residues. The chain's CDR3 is CASSGTSNPYEQYF. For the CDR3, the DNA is TGTGCCAGCTCAGGGACCTCTAACCCTTACGAGCAGTACTTC.

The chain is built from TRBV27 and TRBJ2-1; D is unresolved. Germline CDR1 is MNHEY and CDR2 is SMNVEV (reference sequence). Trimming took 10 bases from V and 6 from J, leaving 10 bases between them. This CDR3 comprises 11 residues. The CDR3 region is CATISGNEQFF. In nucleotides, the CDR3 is TGTGCCACAATATCAGGCAATGAGCAGTTCTTC.

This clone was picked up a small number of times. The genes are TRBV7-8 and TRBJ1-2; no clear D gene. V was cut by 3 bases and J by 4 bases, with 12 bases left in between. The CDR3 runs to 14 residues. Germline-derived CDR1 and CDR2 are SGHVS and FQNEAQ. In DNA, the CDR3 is TGTGCCAGCAGCTTGGTCTCCGGCAGCTATGGCTACACCTTC. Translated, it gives CASSLVSGSYGYTF.

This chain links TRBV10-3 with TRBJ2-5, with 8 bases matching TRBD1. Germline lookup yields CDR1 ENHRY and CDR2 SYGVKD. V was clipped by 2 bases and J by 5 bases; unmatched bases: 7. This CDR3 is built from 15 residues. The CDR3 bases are TGTGCCATCAGTGAGGGGCAGGGGGCGCGGGAGACCCAGTACTTC. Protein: CAISEGQGARETQYF.

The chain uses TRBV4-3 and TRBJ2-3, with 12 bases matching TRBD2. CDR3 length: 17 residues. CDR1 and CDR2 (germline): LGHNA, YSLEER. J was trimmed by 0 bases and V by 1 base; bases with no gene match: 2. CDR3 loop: CASSQGLAGVSTDTQYF. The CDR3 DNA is TGCGCCAGCAGCCAAGGACTAGCGGGAGTTAGCACAGATACGCAGTATTTT.

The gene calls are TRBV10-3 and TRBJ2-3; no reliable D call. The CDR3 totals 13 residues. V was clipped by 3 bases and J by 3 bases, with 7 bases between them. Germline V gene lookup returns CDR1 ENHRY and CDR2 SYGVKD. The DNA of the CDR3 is TGTGCCATCAGTGAAGCGAGTACAGATACGCAGTATTTT. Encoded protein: CAISEASTDTQYF.

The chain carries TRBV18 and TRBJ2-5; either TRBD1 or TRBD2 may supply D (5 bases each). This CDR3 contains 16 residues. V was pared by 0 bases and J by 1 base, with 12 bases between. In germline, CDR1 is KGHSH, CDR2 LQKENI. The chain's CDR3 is CASSPPSSGTQETQYF. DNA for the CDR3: TGTGCCAGCTCACCACCGTCCTCGGGGACCCAAGAGACCCAGTACTTC.

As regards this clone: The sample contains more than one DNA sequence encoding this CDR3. CDR3 nucleotides: TGTGCCAGCAGTTACTCTGTGGGGGAGAAGTACAATGAGCAGTTCTTC. Translating it yields CASSYSVGEKYNEQFF. The chain combines TRBV6-5 with TRBJ2-1; possibly TRBD1 or TRBD2 for D (5 bases each). Germline V gene sequence: CDR1 MNHEY, CDR2 SVGAGI. The germline V and J ends were trimmed by 0 bases and 4 bases, with 13 bases remaining between them. The CDR3 runs 16 residues.

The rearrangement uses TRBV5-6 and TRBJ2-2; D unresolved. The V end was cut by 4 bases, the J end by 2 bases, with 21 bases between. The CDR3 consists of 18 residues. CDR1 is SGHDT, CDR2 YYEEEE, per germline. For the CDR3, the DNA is TGTGCCAGCAGCGCAGACGTAGGCGGTATAGGCAACACCGGGGAGCTGTTTTTT. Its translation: CASSADVGGIGNTGELFF. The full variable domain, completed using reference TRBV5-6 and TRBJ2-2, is DAGVTQSPTHLIKTRGQQVTLRCSPKSGHDTVSWYQQALGQGPQFIFQYYEEEERQRGNFPDRFSGHQFPNYSSELNVNALLLGDSALYLCASSADVGGIGNTGELFFGEGSRLTVL.

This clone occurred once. CDR3 coding DNA: TGTGCCAGCAGTTTATCGAGGTTGGGGGGCGAGCAGTACTTC. It encodes CASSLSRLGGEQYF. The V and J genes are TRBV27 and TRBJ2-7, with D possibly being TRBD2 (6 bases). The germline V gene encodes CDR1 MNHEY and CDR2 SMNVEV (reference sequence). The CDR3 loop spans 14 amino acids. V was pared by 0 bases and J by 6 bases, with 12 bases between.

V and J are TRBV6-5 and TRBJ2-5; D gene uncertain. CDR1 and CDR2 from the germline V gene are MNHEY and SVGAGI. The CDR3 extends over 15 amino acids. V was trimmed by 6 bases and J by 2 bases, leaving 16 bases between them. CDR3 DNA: TGTGCCAGCAGACTGCACCTAACCGTACAAGAGACCCAGTACTTC. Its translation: CASRLHLTVQETQYF.

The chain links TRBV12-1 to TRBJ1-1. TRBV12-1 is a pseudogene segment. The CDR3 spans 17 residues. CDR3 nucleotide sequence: TGTGCCAGCAGCTCACCCCTGGGGAGGAACGCGTGCACTGAAGCTTTCTTT. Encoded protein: CASSSPLGRNACTEAFF.

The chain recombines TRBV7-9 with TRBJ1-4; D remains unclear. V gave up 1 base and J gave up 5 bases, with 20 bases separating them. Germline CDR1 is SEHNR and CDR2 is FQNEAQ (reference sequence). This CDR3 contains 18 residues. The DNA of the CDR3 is TGTGCCAGCAGCTTAGAGGTGCCTCGAGGTTCGGGAAATGAAAAACTGTTTTTT. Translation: CASSLEVPRGSGNEKLFF.

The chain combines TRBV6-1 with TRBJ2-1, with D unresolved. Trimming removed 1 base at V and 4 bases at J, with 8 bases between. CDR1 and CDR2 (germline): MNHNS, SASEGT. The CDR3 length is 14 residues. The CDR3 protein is CASSEDTIYNEQFF. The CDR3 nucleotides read TGTGCCAGCAGTGAAGACACGATATACAATGAGCAGTTCTTC.

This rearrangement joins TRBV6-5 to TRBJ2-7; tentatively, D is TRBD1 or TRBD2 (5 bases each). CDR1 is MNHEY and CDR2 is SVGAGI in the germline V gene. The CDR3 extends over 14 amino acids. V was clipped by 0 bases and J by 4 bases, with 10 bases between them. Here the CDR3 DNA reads TGTGCCAGCAGTTACTCGGGGGAGTATTACGAGCAGTACTTC. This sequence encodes CASSYSGEYYEQYF.

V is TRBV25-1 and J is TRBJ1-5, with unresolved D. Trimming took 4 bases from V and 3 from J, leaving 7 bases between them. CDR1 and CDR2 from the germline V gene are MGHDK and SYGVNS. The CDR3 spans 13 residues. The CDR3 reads CASSAGYNQPQHF. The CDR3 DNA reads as TGTGCCAGCAGTGCGGGGTACAATCAGCCCCAGCATTTT.

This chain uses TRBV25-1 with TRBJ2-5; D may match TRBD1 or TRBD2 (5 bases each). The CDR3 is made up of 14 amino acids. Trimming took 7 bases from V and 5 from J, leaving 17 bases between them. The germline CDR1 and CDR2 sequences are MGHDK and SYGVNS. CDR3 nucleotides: TGTGCCAGCACCCGAAGGGGCGGCGGGGAGACCCAGTACTTC. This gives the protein CASTRRGGGETQYF.

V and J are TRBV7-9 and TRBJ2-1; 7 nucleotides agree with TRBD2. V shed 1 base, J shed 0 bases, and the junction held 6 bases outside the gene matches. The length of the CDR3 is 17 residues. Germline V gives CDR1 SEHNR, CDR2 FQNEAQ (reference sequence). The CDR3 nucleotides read TGTGCCAGCAGCTTAGAAGGGACTACTAGCTCCTACAATGAGCAGTTCTTC. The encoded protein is CASSLEGTTSSYNEQFF.

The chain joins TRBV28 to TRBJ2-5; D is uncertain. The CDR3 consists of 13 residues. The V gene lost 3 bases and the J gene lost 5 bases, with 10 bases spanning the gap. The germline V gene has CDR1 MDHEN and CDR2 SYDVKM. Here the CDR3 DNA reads TGTGCCAGCAGTTTTATAGCTGGTGAGACCCAGTACTTC. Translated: CASSFIAGETQYF.

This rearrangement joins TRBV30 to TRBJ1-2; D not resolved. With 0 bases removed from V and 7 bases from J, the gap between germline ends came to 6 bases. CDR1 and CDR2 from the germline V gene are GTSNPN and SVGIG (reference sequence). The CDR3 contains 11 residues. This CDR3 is CAWSVLGGYTF. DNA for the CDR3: TGTGCCTGGAGTGTACTCGGTGGCTACACCTTC.

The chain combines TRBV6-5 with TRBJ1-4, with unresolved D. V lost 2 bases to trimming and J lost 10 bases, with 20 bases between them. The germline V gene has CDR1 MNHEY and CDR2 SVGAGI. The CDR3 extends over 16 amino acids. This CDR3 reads CASSYETDRPYGKLFF. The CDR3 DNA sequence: TGTGCCAGCAGTTACGAAACCGACCGACCTTATGGAAAACTGTTTTTT.

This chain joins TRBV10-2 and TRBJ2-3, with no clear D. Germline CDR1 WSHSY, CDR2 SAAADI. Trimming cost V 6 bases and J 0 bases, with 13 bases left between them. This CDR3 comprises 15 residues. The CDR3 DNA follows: TGCGCCAGCAGCCAGGCCATATCTAGCACAGATACGCAGTATTTT. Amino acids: CASSQAISSTDTQYF.